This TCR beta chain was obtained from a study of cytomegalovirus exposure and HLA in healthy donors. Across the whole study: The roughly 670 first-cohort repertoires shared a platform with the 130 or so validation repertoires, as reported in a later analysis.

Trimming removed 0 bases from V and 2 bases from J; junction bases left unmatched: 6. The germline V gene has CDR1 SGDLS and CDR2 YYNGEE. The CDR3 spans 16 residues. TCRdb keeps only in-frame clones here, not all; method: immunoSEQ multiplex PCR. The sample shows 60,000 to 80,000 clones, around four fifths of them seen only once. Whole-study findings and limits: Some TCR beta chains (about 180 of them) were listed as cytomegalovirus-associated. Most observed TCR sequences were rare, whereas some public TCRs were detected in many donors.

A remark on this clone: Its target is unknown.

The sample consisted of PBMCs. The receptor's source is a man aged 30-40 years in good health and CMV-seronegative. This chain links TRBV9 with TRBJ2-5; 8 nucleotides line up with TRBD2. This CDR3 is CASSVGVAGIQETQYF. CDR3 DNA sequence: TGTGCCAGCAGCGTAGGAGTAGCGGGGATACAAGAGACCCAGTACTTC.